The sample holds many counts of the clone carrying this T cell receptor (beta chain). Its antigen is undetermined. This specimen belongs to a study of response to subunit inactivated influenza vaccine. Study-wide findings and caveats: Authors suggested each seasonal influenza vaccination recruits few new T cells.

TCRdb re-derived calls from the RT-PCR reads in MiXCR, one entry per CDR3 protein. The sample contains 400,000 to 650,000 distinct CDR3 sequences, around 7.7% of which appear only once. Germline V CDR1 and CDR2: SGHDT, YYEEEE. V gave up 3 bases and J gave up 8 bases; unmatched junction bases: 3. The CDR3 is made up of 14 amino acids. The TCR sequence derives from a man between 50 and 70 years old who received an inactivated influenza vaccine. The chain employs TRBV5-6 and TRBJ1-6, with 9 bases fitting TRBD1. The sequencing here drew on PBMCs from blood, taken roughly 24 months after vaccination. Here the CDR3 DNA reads TGTGCCAGCAGCTGGGACAGGGCTGATTCACCCCTCCACTTT. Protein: CASSWDRADSPLHF. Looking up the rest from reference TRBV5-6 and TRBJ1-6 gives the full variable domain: DAGVTQSPTHLIKTRGQQVTLRCSPKSGHDTVSWYQQALGQGPQFIFQYYEEEERQRGNFPDRFSGHQFPNYSSELNVNALLLGDSALYLCASSWDRADSPLHFGNGTRLTVT.